These T cell receptor beta chains were read from a single sample in a study of T-cell memory formation after mild COVID-19. MiXCR, run by TCRdb on the 5' RACE reads, gives a single entry per CDR3 protein. This sample has about 560,000 distinct CDR3 sequences, with roughly 17% found just once. The sample was PBMCs or a T cell subset sorted from them (not recorded which). The receptor set was obtained from an adult woman who had mild COVID-19 (a few samples of this study predate the infection). Cell type and time point are not known. The CDR3 runs from the conserved cysteine through the conserved F or W. A D gene is named only where the DNA matches it firmly. For some rows the clone size is stated as once, few or many, or as a class when expanded; others skip it.

many	TRBV7-9	TRBJ2-5	TRBD1	CASSLGPRTGGRETQYF	TGTGCCAGCAGCTTAGGCCCCCGGACAGGGGGCCGAGAGACCCAGTACTTC
few	TRBV5-6	TRBJ2-1	-	CASSHGARGDEQFF	TGTGCCAGCAGCCACGGGGCGAGGGGGGATGAGCAGTTCTTC
few	TRBV20-1	TRBJ2-1	-	CSAITDSYNEQFF	TGCAGTGCTATCACCGACTCCTACAATGAGCAGTTCTTC
-	TRBV12-3/TRBV12-4	TRBJ1-5	-	CASSRDGQPQHF	TGTGCCAGCAGCCGTGACGGTCAGCCCCAGCATTTT
-	TRBV4-1	TRBJ2-3	-	CASSPRPSMGDTQYF	TGCGCCAGCAGCCCGCGGCCCAGTATGGGGGATACGCAGTATTTT
few	TRBV9	TRBJ2-1	-	CASSTRQEVWNEQFF	TGTGCCAGCAGCACCCGACAGGAGGTCTGGAATGAGCAGTTCTTC
-	TRBV12-3/TRBV12-4	TRBJ2-6	TRBD2	CASRESGGASGANVLTF	TGTGCCAGCAGGGAGAGCGGGGGGGCTTCTGGGGCCAACGTCCTGACTTTC
-	TRBV7-6	TRBJ1-2	-	CASSSAREGGYTF	TGTGCCAGCAGTTCGGCACGGGAGGGTGGCTACACCTTC
few	TRBV7-9	TRBJ2-7	TRBD1	CASSLFMGQGVYEQYF	TGTGCCAGCAGCTTATTTATGGGACAGGGGGTCTACGAGCAGTACTTC
-	TRBV12-3/TRBV12-4	TRBJ2-1	TRBD2	CASSPTTGGNEQFF	TGTGCCAGCAGCCCCACTACCGGGGGGAATGAGCAGTTCTTC
-	TRBV6-5	TRBJ1-1	-	CASSYRETNTEAFF	TGTGCCAGCAGTTACAGGGAAACGAACACTGAAGCTTTCTTT
-	TRBV20-1	TRBJ1-6	-	CSALALGQRNSPLHF	TGCAGTGCTCTTGCACTCGGACAGAGAAATTCACCCCTCCACTTT
many	TRBV4-2	TRBJ2-3	TRBD2	CASSQGLAGATDTQYF	TGTGCCAGCAGCCAGGGACTAGCGGGGGCCACAGATACGCAGTATTTT
-	TRBV20-1	TRBJ2-1	TRBD2	CSAGSGGPNEQFF	TGCAGTGCCGGGAGCGGGGGACCCAATGAGCAGTTCTTC
-	TRBV2	TRBJ2-1	TRBD2	CASSVPGTINEQFF	TGTGCCAGCAGTGTCCCCGGGACTATCAATGAGCAGTTCTTC
many	TRBV27	TRBJ1-1	-	CASSLEGVNTEAFF	TGTGCCAGCAGTTTAGAGGGGGTGAACACTGAAGCTTTCTTT
few	TRBV6-1	TRBJ2-3	-	CASSDGRLPMTDTQYF	TGTGCCAGCAGTGATGGTCGACTCCCCATGACAGATACGCAGTATTTT
-	TRBV20-1	TRBJ1-1	-	CSARDRVGGSPEAFF	TGCAGTGCTAGAGATCGGGTAGGGGGGAGCCCTGAAGCTTTCTTT
-	TRBV27	TRBJ2-7	-	CASRAIERMGEQYF	TGTGCCAGCAGGGCAATCGAACGGATGGGAGAGCAGTACTTC
-	TRBV5-1	TRBJ2-2	TRBD1	CASSGTGDTGELFF	TGCGCCAGCTCCGGGACAGGGGACACCGGGGAGCTGTTTTTT
few	TRBV6-5	TRBJ1-1	-	CASSYSWTQGSAFF	TGTGCCAGCAGTTACTCGTGGACCCAAGGGTCGGCTTTCTTT
many	TRBV6-5	TRBJ2-7	TRBD2	CASSLTSGRASVEQYF	TGTGCCAGCAGTTTGACTAGCGGGAGGGCCTCCGTCGAGCAGTACTTC
-	TRBV12-3/TRBV12-4	TRBJ2-7	-	CASLFHLGYF	TGTGCCAGCCTTTTCCACTTGGGGTACTTC
many	TRBV19	TRBJ2-7	-	CASSISPKGSYEQYF	TGTGCCAGTAGTATATCACCAAAAGGTTCCTACGAGCAGTACTTC
few	TRBV12-3/TRBV12-4	TRBJ2-1	-	CASRESGEQFF	TGTGCCAGCAGGGAGAGTGGTGAGCAGTTCTTC
-	TRBV7-2	TRBJ2-3	-	CASSLLASLTDTQYF	TGTGCCAGCAGCTTACTAGCGTCCCTCACAGATACGCAGTATTTT
few	TRBV20-1	TRBJ1-1	-	CSARPADGTEAFF	TGCAGTGCTAGACCTGCCGATGGCACTGAAGCTTTCTTT
-	TRBV29-1	TRBJ2-7	TRBD1	CSVESGQGATSYEQYF	TGCAGCGTTGAATCGGGACAGGGTGCCACCTCCTACGAGCAGTACTTC
-	TRBV6-1	TRBJ2-3	-	CASSGGGSSTDTQYF	TGTGCCAGCAGCGGGGGCGGCAGTAGCACAGATACGCAGTATTTT
few	TRBV7-8	TRBJ1-1	-	CASSLISMNTEAFF	TGTGCCAGCAGCCTAATTTCGATGAACACTGAAGCTTTCTTT
few	TRBV5-6	TRBJ2-7	-	CASSLALFRSYEQYF	TGTGCCAGCAGCTTGGCCTTATTCAGGTCCTACGAGCAGTACTTC
-	TRBV3-1	TRBJ2-7	TRBD2	CASSLSRLAGIYEQYF	TGTGCCAGCAGCCTCTCAAGGCTAGCGGGGATATACGAGCAGTACTTC
few	TRBV7-9	TRBJ1-1	-	CASSLDDRGLFTEAFF	TGTGCCAGCAGCTTAGATGATCGGGGGCTGTTCACTGAAGCTTTCTTT
few	TRBV29-1	TRBJ2-1	TRBD2	CSVVPAGGGNEQFF	TGCAGCGTCGTCCCGGCGGGAGGAGGGAATGAGCAGTTCTTC
few	TRBV6-2/TRBV6-3	TRBJ2-3	-	CASSYPRGGLTDTQYF	TGTGCCAGCAGTTACCCCAGGGGAGGGCTGACAGATACGCAGTATTTT
-	TRBV20-1	TRBJ2-1	TRBD2	CSARGGRAHNEQFF	TGCAGTGCTAGGGGCGGGAGGGCACACAATGAGCAGTTCTTC
-	TRBV12-3/TRBV12-4	TRBJ2-7	-	CASSQAAHEQYF	TGTGCCAGCAGCCAAGCGGCCCACGAGCAGTACTTC
few	TRBV12-3/TRBV12-4	TRBJ1-1	TRBD1	CASRTGTGGPTEAFF	TGTGCCAGCAGAACCGGGACAGGGGGACCCACTGAAGCTTTCTTT
few	TRBV12-3/TRBV12-4	TRBJ2-4	TRBD2	CASSLKAGVNIQYF	TGTGCCAGCAGTTTGAAAGCGGGGGTAAACATTCAGTACTTC
-	TRBV7-8	TRBJ1-2	-	CASSSGGSYGCTF	TGTGCCAGCAGCTCCGGGGGCAGCTATGGCTGCACCTTC
few	TRBV20-1	TRBJ1-1	-	CSARPGDTEAFF	TGCAGTGCTAGACCCGGGGACACTGAAGCTTTCTTT
-	TRBV20-1	TRBJ2-7	TRBD1	CSARDHEGAYEQYF	TGCAGTGCTAGAGATCACGAGGGGGCTTACGAGCAGTACTTC
few	TRBV29-1	TRBJ2-7	-	CSVEAPGPRQGYEQYF	TGCAGCGTTGAGGCTCCGGGACCCCGGCAAGGGTACGAGCAGTACTTC
-	TRBV7-9	TRBJ2-1	-	CASSLTRGGLTRSYNEQFF	TGTGCCAGCAGCTTAACAAGGGGTGGACTGACCCGCTCCTACAATGAGCAGTTCTTC
few	TRBV5-1	TRBJ2-3	-	CASSLSGGDTQYF	TGCGCCAGCAGCTTATCAGGAGGCGATACGCAGTATTTT
-	TRBV11-1	TRBJ2-1	TRBD1	CASSRYGTTGGNEQFF	TGTGCCAGCAGCCGTTATGGGACGACAGGGGGCAATGAGCAGTTCTTC
-	TRBV5-1	TRBJ2-7	-	CASSLGGRDNTYEQYF	TGCGCCAGCAGCTTGGGTGGCCGGGACAATACCTACGAGCAGTACTTC
-	TRBV24-1	TRBJ2-2	-	CATPRTRAELFF	TGTGCCACTCCCCGGACCAGGGCGGAGCTGTTTTTT
few	TRBV18	TRBJ2-3	-	CASSPQQESQDTQYF	TGTGCCAGCTCACCTCAACAGGAGAGCCAGGATACGCAGTATTTT
-	TRBV5-1	TRBJ2-2	-	CASSLPANTGELFF	TGCGCCAGCAGCTTGCCGGCGAACACCGGGGAGCTGTTTTTT
few	TRBV24-1	TRBJ1-1	-	CATSGEGLTEAFF	TGTGCCACCAGTGGGGAGGGCCTCACTGAAGCTTTCTTT
many	TRBV20-1	TRBJ2-7	-	CSARERQYEQYF	TGCAGTGCTAGAGAAAGGCAATACGAGCAGTACTTC